Below are 13 T cell receptor beta chains sequenced from a single sample in a study of blood T cell repertoires in COVID-19. The repertoire was sequenced with immunoSEQ multiplex PCR; TCRdb's copy has only in-frame clones and lacks some. The table shows about 190,000 clones, with roughly 79% occurring only once. The sequenced material came from peripheral blood. All receptors derive from a man in his sixties with active or convalescent COVID-19.

The chain carries TRBV5-4 and TRBJ1-4; TRBD1 matches 8 bases. Trimming at V came to 6 bases and at J to 1 base, leaving 8 bases not matched to a gene. The CDR3 runs to 16 residues. CDR1 is SGHNT, CDR2 YYREEE, per germline (reference sequence). CDR3 in amino acids: CASTDRGFGTNEKLFF. The CDR3 DNA follows: TGTGCCAGCACCGACAGGGGTTTTGGAACTAATGAAAAACTGTTTTTT.

V gene TRBV5-1 combines with J gene TRBJ1-1, with TRBD1 identical over 7 bases. Per germline, CDR1 SGHRS and CDR2 YFSETQ. The CDR3 sequence is 12 residues long. V shed 4 bases and J 8 bases; nucleotides not matched to a gene: 5. CDR3 in DNA: TGCGCCAGCAGCAGGGGACAGCACGAAGCTTTCTTT. It is translated as CASSRGQHEAFF.

V and J are TRBV2 and TRBJ1-2, with 8 bases lining up with TRBD1. CDR1 and CDR2 (germline): SNHLY, FYNNEI. Trimming cost V 6 bases and J 7 bases; bases outside gene matches: 7. The CDR3 is 13 residues long. CDR3 sequence reads: CASSRGQGAGYTF. As DNA, the CDR3 is TGTGCCAGCAGCCGCGGACAGGGCGCTGGCTACACCTTC.

The chain has TRBV13 and TRBJ1-2, with TRBD1 matching over 7 bases. The CDR3 contains 14 residues. Germline V gene lookup returns CDR1 PRHDT and CDR2 FYEKMQ (reference sequence). The ends lost 3 bases at V and 4 bases at J; junction bases unmatched: 5. CDR3 coding DNA: TGTGCCAGCAGCTTCAGACAGGGCGCCTATGGCTACACCTTC. Residues: CASSFRQGAYGYTF.

V and J are TRBV4-2 and TRBJ1-1; D is possibly TRBD1 (5 bases). There are 16 residues in the CDR3. Germline loops: CDR1 LGHNA, CDR2 YNFKEQ. Trimming pared 7 bases from V and 4 bases from J, leaving 22 bases between. Here the CDR3 DNA reads TGTGCCAGCACCTTAGTCCCCGGGACGGAGGGCACTGAAGCTTTCTTT. This gives the protein CASTLVPGTEGTEAFF.

This chain connects TRBV6-2 or TRBV6-3 to TRBJ1-2; D perhaps matches TRBD1 (5 bases). V was clipped by 6 bases and J by 4 bases, with 12 bases between them. This CDR3 is 13 amino acids long. Germline lookup yields CDR1 MNHEY and CDR2 SVGEGT. The CDR3 DNA is TGTGCCAGCAGACCTTCCGACAGCTATGGCTACACCTTC. Translated: CASRPSDSYGYTF.

V usage is TRBV11-2 and J usage is TRBJ1-2, with 9 bases matching TRBD1. The CDR3 is made up of 16 amino acids. CDR1 and CDR2 (germline): SGHAT, FQNNGV. The trim removed 2 bases at V and 5 bases at J, leaving 9 bases unmatched. CDR3 sequence (DNA): TGTGCCAGCAGCTTATTCCAAGACAGGGGGTTGTATGGCTACACCTTC. This gives the protein CASSLFQDRGLYGYTF.

Here the CDR3 reads CASSIGQGGTDTQYF. The DNA of the CDR3 is TGTGCCAGTAGTATTGGACAGGGGGGGACAGATACGCAGTATTTT. The chain couples TRBV19 to TRBJ2-3; 10 bases match TRBD1. V lost 3 bases, J lost 3 bases, and 3 bases stayed unmatched. Germline lookup yields CDR1 LNHDA and CDR2 SQIVND (reference sequence). The CDR3 contains 15 residues.

Here the CDR3 DNA reads TGTGCCAGCAGTGATGTGTCAGTGAATTCACCCCTCCACTTT. Protein: CASSDVSVNSPLHF. The chain recombines TRBV6-1 with TRBJ1-6; no firm D call. Germline lookup yields CDR1 MNHNS and CDR2 SASEGT. V was trimmed by 3 bases and J by 7 bases, leaving 10 bases between them. The CDR3 contains 14 residues.

The chain joins TRBV28 to TRBJ1-1; D gene unclear. CDR1 is MDHEN and CDR2 is SYDVKM in the germline V gene. CDR3 length: 13 amino acids. The V end was cut by 3 bases, the J end by 3 bases, with 8 bases between. CDR3 amino acids: CASSLIGDTEAFF. The CDR3 DNA reads TGTGCCAGCAGTTTGATCGGGGACACTGAAGCTTTCTTT.

The V call is TRBV4-3, the J call TRBJ1-2; perhaps TRBD1 as D (5 bases). Trimming left V 1 base short and J 3 bases short, with 12 bases between. The CDR3 totals 15 residues. The germline V gene has CDR1 LGHNA and CDR2 YSLEER. CDR3 DNA sequence: TGCGCCAGCAGCCAAGCGCAGGGAAATTACTATGGCTACACCTTC. This sequence encodes CASSQAQGNYYGYTF.

The chain recombines TRBV28 with TRBJ1-2, with 8 bases matching TRBD1. The junction had 13 bases not matched to a gene; V was cut back by 10 bases and J by 3 bases. The CDR3 spans 15 residues. Looked up from germline, CDR1 is MDHEN and CDR2 is SYDVKM. The CDR3 region has the DNA TGTGCCACGCAAGGAGGAGGACAGGGTTACTATGGCTACACCTTC. The encoded protein is CATQGGGQGYYGYTF.

The sample holds a few counts of this clone. The chain is built from TRBV30 and TRBJ2-2; 7 bases are shared with TRBD1. Trimming took 8 bases from V and 3 from J; bases not matched to a gene: 3. Germline V CDR1 and CDR2: GTSNPN, SVGIG (reference sequence). The CDR3 consists of 12 residues. CDR3 bases: TGTGCCGGTGGACAGGACACCGGGGAGCTGTTTTTT. Encoded protein: CAGGQDTGELFF.